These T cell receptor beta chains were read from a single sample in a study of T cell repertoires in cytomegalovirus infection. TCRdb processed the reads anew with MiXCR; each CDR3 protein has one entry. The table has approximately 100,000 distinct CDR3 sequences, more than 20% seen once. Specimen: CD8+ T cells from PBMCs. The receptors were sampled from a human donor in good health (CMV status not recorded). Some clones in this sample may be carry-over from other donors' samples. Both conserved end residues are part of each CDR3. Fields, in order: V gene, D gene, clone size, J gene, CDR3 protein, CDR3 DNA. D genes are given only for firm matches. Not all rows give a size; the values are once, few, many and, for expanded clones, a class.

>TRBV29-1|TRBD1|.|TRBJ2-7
CSVEGTGEPPYEQYF
TGCAGCGTTGAAGGGACAGGGGAGCCCCCCTACGAGCAGTACTTC
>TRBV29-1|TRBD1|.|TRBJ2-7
CSVEVGQGHRRIYEQYF
TGCAGCGTTGAAGTAGGACAGGGGCATAGGAGAATCTACGAGCAGTACTTC
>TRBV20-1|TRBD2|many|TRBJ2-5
CSARDGRALETQYF
TGCAGTGCTAGAGACGGGAGGGCACTGGAGACCCAGTACTTC
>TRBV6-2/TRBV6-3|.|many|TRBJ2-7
CASRRDGPYEQYF
TGTGCCAGCAGGAGGGACGGACCCTACGAGCAGTACTTC
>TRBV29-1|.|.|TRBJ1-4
CSVEESGREKLFF
TGCAGCGTTGAAGAATCGGGCCGCGAAAAACTGTTTTTT
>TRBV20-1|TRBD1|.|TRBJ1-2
CSAWRQGAPNGYTF
TGCAGTGCTTGGAGGCAGGGGGCGCCCAATGGCTACACCTTC
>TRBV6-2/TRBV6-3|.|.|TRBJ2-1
CASSYSGHLYNEQFF
TGTGCCAGCAGTTATTCGGGACACCTCTACAATGAGCAGTTCTTC
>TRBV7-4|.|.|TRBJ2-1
CASSVSTVSGEQFF
TGTGCCAGCAGCGTCTCGACAGTGTCGGGTGAGCAGTTCTTC
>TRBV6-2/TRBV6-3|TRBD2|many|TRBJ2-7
CASSYPLLSGGLTYEQYF
TGTGCCAGCAGTTACCCCCTCCTTAGCGGGGGCCTTACCTACGAGCAGTACTTC
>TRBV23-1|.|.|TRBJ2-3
CASSQSGAGPRDTQYF
TGCGCCAGCAGTCAATCGGGGGCAGGACCCCGGGATACGCAGTATTTT
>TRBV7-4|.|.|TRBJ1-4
CASSVQGSNEKLFF
TGTGCCAGCAGCGTCCAAGGTTCTAATGAAAAACTGTTTTTT
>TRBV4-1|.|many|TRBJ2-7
CASSQDLAGSYEQYF
TGCGCCAGCAGCCAAGATTTAGCAGGGAGTTACGAGCAGTACTTC
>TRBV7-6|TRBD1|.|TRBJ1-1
CASSLGTDMNTEAFF
TGTGCCAGCAGCTTGGGGACAGACATGAACACTGAAGCTTTCTTT
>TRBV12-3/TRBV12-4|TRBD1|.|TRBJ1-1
CASSDREGTEAFF
TGTGCCAGCAGTGACAGGGAAGGGACTGAAGCTTTCTTT
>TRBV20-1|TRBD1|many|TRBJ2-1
CSARDPGGYNEQFF
TGCAGTGCTAGAGATCCAGGGGGCTACAATGAGCAGTTCTTC
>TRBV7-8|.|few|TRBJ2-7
CASSPDGSGMYEQYF
TGTGCCAGCAGCCCCGACGGGTCGGGGATGTACGAGCAGTACTTC
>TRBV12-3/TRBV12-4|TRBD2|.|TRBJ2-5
CASLLAGVGETQYF
TGTGCCAGCCTCCTAGCGGGAGTCGGGGAGACCCAGTACTTC
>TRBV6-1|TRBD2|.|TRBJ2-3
CASSETSGGADTQYF
TGTGCCAGCAGTGAGACTAGCGGGGGGGCGGATACGCAGTATTTT
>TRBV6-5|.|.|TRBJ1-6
CASSNQNSPLHF
TGTGCCAGCAGTAATCAGAATTCACCCCTCCACTTT
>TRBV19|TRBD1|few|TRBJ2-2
CASITGGWTGELFF
TGTGCCAGTATCACAGGGGGTTGGACCGGGGAGCTGTTTTTT
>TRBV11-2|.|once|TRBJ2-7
CASSLAGVPYEQYF
TGTGCCAGCAGCTTAGCGGGAGTCCCATACGAGCAGTACTTC
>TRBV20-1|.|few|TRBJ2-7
CSARDFGGPGSYEQYF
TGCAGTGCTAGAGACTTCGGAGGGCCGGGCTCCTACGAGCAGTACTTC
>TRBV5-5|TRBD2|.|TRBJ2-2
CASSLLAGDLRAGELFF
TGTGCCAGCAGCTTGTTAGCGGGAGATCTCAGGGCCGGGGAGCTGTTTTTT
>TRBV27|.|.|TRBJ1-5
CASKTANQPQHF
TGTGCCAGTAAAACAGCAAATCAGCCCCAGCATTTT
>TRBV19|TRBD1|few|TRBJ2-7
CASSIQDRFYEQYF
TGTGCCAGTAGTATCCAGGACAGGTTTTACGAGCAGTACTTC
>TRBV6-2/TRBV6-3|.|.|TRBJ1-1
CASRDSFMNTEAFF
TGTGCCAGCAGAGACAGCTTCATGAACACTGAAGCTTTCTTT
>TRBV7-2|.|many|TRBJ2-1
CASSLAGLTDEQFF
TGTGCCAGCAGCTTAGCCGGACTCACGGATGAGCAGTTCTTC
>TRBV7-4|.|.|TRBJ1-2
CASTKDGSNGYTF
TGTGCCAGCACCAAGGACGGGAGTAATGGCTACACCTTC
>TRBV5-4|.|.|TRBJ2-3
CASSLRREATDTQYF
TGTGCCAGCAGCTTGCGGCGGGAAGCCACAGATACGCAGTATTTT
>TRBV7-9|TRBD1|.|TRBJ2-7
CASSLGTGNTYEQYF
TGTGCCAGCAGCTTAGGGACAGGGAACACCTACGAGCAGTACTTC
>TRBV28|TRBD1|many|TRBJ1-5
CASNLRTGANQPQHF
TGTGCCAGCAATCTTCGTACAGGGGCCAATCAGCCCCAGCATTTT
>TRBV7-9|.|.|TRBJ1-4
CASSLASDRQVNEKLFF
TGTGCCAGCAGCTTAGCATCCGACCGACAGGTTAATGAAAAACTGTTTTTT
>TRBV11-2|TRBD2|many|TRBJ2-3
CASSFTSGTDTQYF
TGTGCCAGCAGCTTCACTAGCGGAACAGATACGCAGTATTTT
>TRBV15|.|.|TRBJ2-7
CATSRDRAPTNYEQYF
TGTGCCACCAGCAGAGATCGAGCACCTACTAACTACGAGCAGTACTTC
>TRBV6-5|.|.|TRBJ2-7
CASRPLTAAYEQYF
TGTGCCAGCAGACCCTTAACAGCGGCCTACGAGCAGTACTTC
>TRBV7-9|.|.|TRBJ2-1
CASSGTPSSYNEQFF
TGTGCCAGCAGCGGGACACCAAGCTCCTACAATGAGCAGTTCTTC